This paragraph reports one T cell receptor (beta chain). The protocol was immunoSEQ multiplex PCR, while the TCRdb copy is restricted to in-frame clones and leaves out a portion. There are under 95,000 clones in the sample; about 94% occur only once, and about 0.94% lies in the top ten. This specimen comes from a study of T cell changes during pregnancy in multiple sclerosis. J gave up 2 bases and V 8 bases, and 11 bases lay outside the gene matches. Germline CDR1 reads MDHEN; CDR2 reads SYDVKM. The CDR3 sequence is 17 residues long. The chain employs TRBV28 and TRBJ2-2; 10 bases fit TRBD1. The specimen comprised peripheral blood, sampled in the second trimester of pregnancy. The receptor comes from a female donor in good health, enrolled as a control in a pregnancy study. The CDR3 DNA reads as TGTGCCAGCTTCCACTCGGGACAGGGGCCCAACACCGGGGAGCTGTTTTTT. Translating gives CASFHSGQGPNTGELFF.